This TCR beta chain is from a study of early T cells in non-severe SARS-CoV-2 infection. This clonotype was recorded many times. Individual cDNA molecules were tagged with unique molecular identifiers. TCRdb processed the 5' RACE reads anew with MiXCR; each CDR3 protein has one entry. This table has about 50,000 distinct CDR3 sequences, roughly 6.1% appearing once. V was trimmed by 6 bases and J by 0 bases, leaving 8 bases between them. Germline CDR1 is LGHNT and CDR2 is FRNRAP. CDR3 length equals 13 residues. The sequence was obtained from an adult who was a healthcare worker with PCR-confirmed SARS-CoV-2 infection or an uninfected control (not recorded which). Sequenced here: whole blood, sampled at baseline. V and J are TRBV12-5 and TRBJ2-5; D may be TRBD2 (5 bases). Here the CDR3 DNA reads TGTGCTAGTGGCTCGGACTACCAAGAGACCCAGTACTTC. Protein sequence: CASGSDYQETQYF.